This T cell receptor beta chain was captured in a study of shared clonotypes between healthy human individuals. Regarding the study as a whole: All-four-donor shared clonotypes had higher generation probabilities than non-shared clonotypes did. Naive subsets usually exceeded memory subsets in estimated richness.

To note about this clone: As yet, its antigen is unknown.

TCRdb's copy holds only in-frame clones and misses some; the assay was immunoSEQ multiplex PCR. The data show over a million clones, around 75% seen once. Sequenced material: memory CD4+ T cells sorted from blood. This sample's subset: CD45RA-negative fraction. The sequence came from a man aged 18 to 30 in good health.

The CDR3 DNA is TGTGCCAGCAGCGTGACGGGGGAAAAACTGTTTTTT. Encoded protein: CASSVTGEKLFF. The rearrangement joins TRBV6-6 to TRBJ1-4; D ambiguous. Germline CDR1 and CDR2: MNHNY and SVGAGI (reference sequence). Between the trimmed V and J ends, which lost 6 bases and 8 bases, there was a span of 10 bases. The CDR3 is made up of 12 amino acids.